The 17 T cell receptor beta chains below all came from one sample that was sequenced in a study of cytomegalovirus exposure and HLA in healthy donors. A multiplex PCR was run with 60 Vbeta primers and 13 Jbeta primers. Data came from immunoSEQ multiplex PCR; TCRdb stores just in-frame clones and leaves some out. This table holds about 120,000 clones, about four fifths found once. Source material: PBMCs. Receptors originate from a man between 25 and 39 years old in good health and CMV-seropositive.

The CDR3 spells CASSLRQGGSPLHF. CDR3 bases: TGTGCCAGCAGTCTTAGACAGGGGGGATCACCCCTCCACTTT. The rearrangement joins TRBV5-8 to TRBJ1-6; the match to TRBD1 covers 9 bases. Per germline, CDR1 SGHTS and CDR2 YDEGEE. The length of the CDR3 is 14 residues. Unmatched junction bases numbered 7, after V lost 5 bases and J lost 10 bases.

This clone was found once. The rearrangement links TRBV6-5 to TRBJ2-3; TRBD2 might be the D (5 bases). The CDR3 totals 15 residues. Germline CDR1 and CDR2: MNHEY and SVGAGI. V lost 2 bases and J lost 3, with 12 bases in between. CDR3 protein: CASSYRRFKTDTQYF. The CDR3, as DNA: TGTGCCAGCAGTTACAGGAGGTTTAAGACAGATACGCAGTATTTT.

This chain links TRBV15 with TRBJ2-2; D is perhaps TRBD2 (6 bases). V lost 1 base, J lost 6 bases, and 15 bases lay in between. CDR1 and CDR2 from the germline V gene are LNHNV and YYDKDF (reference sequence). The CDR3 consists of 16 residues. CDR3 bases: TGTGCCACCAGCAGAGGGCGACTAGGAGTGGCCGGGGAGCTGTTTTTT. Protein sequence: CATSRGRLGVAGELFF. The full variable domain, in which reference TRBV15 and TRBJ2-2 provide the parts outside the CDR3, is DAMVIQNPRYQVTQFGKPVTLSCSQTLNHNVMYWYQQKSSQAPKLLFHYYDKDFNNEADTPDNFQSRRPNTSFCFLDIRSPGLGDTAMYLCATSRGRLGVAGELFFGEGSRLTVL.

The chain links TRBV30 to TRBJ2-1, with D possibly being TRBD2 (7 bases). Germline V gene data show CDR1 as GTSNPN and CDR2 as SVGIG (reference sequence). The CDR3 runs 13 residues. V dropped 8 bases and J dropped 6 bases, with 17 bases sitting between them. The CDR3 loop reads CAHSGGWGNEQFF. As DNA, the CDR3 is TGTGCCCACTCGGGGGGCTGGGGCAATGAGCAGTTCTTC.

This clone has only a few counts. The chain recombines TRBV6-6 with TRBJ2-5, with 7 bases aligning to TRBD2. CDR1 MNHNY and CDR2 SVGAGI come from the germline V gene (reference sequence). Trimming at V came to 2 bases and at J to 5 bases, leaving 5 bases not matched to a gene. This CDR3 has 14 residues. The CDR3 sequence is CASSYPGGGETQYF. DNA for the CDR3: TGTGCCAGCAGTTACCCGGGGGGAGGGGAGACCCAGTACTTC.

This rearrangement joins TRBV4-1 to TRBJ2-1, with TRBD2 matching 9 bases. Unmatched junction bases numbered 8, after V lost 2 bases and J lost 9 bases. CDR1 is MGHRA, CDR2 YSYEKL, per germline. The CDR3 contains 15 residues. CDR3 DNA: TGCGCCAGCAGCCAAAACCCAGCGGGAGGACTTGAGCAGTTCTTC. It encodes CASSQNPAGGLEQFF.

This chain uses TRBV21-1 with TRBJ2-1; the tabulated D call, TRBD2, remains unverified against the DNA. TRBV21-1 corresponds to a pseudogene. The CDR3 has 17 amino acids. The CDR3 DNA follows: TGTGCCAGCACCCCCCCCGCGGGGGCCCAGCCTGGGGATGAGCAGTTCTTC. Translated, it gives CASTPPAGAQPGDEQFF.

This rearrangement joins TRBV7-8 to TRBJ1-1; unclear D gene. CDR1 and CDR2 from the germline V gene are SGHVS and FQNEAQ. Trimming removed 1 base from V and 2 bases from J, with 14 bases in between. CDR3 length: 16 residues. CDR3 amino acids: CASSLVGRGGNTEAFF. DNA of the CDR3: TGTGCCAGCAGCTTAGTTGGGCGAGGAGGAAACACTGAAGCTTTCTTT.

The chain has TRBV5-1 and TRBJ2-3, with TRBD2 matching 7 bases. With V trimmed by 1 base and J by 3 bases, 5 bases remained unmatched. This CDR3 contains 15 residues. Per germline, CDR1 SGHRS and CDR2 YFSETQ. The CDR3 sequence: CASSLLSGVTDTQYF. The CDR3 nucleotides read TGCGCCAGCAGCTTGTTAAGCGGGGTTACAGATACGCAGTATTTT.

V gene TRBV4-3 combines with J gene TRBJ1-1, with D possibly being TRBD1 (6 bases). CDR1 and CDR2 (germline): LGHNA, YSLEER. The CDR3 is 17 residues long. Between the trimmed V and J ends, which lost 7 bases and 2 bases, there was a span of 23 bases. DNA for the CDR3: TGCGCCAGCAAGTATCTGGCAGGGGCAGATATCAACACTGAAGCTTTCTTT. Translation: CASKYLAGADINTEAFF.

The rearrangement joins TRBV5-4 to TRBJ1-2; tentatively, D is TRBD1 (5 bases). The germline V gene has CDR1 SGHNT and CDR2 YYREEE (reference sequence). Trimming removed 0 bases from V and 4 bases from J, with 19 bases in between. CDR3 size: 17 residues. CDR3 protein: CASSLVLIRGSPYGYTF. The DNA of the CDR3 is TGTGCCAGCAGCTTGGTCCTCATCCGGGGGTCACCCTATGGCTACACCTTC.

The chain joins TRBV14 to TRBJ2-7; D uncertain. CDR3 length: 15 residues. Germline V gene data show CDR1 as SGHDN and CDR2 as FVKESK. The V end was cut by 1 base, the J end by 7 bases, with 17 bases between. DNA for the CDR3: TGTGCCAGCAGCCAAGGCTACGGCAGGTCGGATGAGCAGTACTTC. Protein: CASSQGYGRSDEQYF. Filled out from reference TRBV14 and TRBJ2-7, the complete variable domain reads EAGVTQFPSHSVIEKGQTVTLRCDPISGHDNLYWYRRVMGKEIKFLLHFVKESKQDESGMPNNRFLAERTGGTYSTLKVQPAELEDSGVYFCASSQGYGRSDEQYFGPGTRLTVT.

The chain carries TRBV4-3 and TRBJ1-5; the D gene is possibly TRBD1 (5 bases). Trimming left V 0 bases short and J 5 bases short, with 11 bases between. From germline, CDR1 is LGHNA and CDR2 YSLEER. The CDR3 is made up of 15 amino acids. In DNA, the CDR3 is TGCGCCAGCAGCCAAGATTTCGGCAGGGATCAGCCCCAGCATTTT. Protein product: CASSQDFGRDQPQHF.

This rearrangement joins TRBV9 to TRBJ1-2, with 9 bases fitting TRBD1. CDR1 and CDR2 (germline): SGDLS, YYNGEE. Germline trimming cut 3 bases from V and 7 bases from J; bases unmatched to any gene: 7. This CDR3 is 14 amino acids long. The CDR3 region is CASSAIQGASGYTF. CDR3 DNA: TGTGCCAGCAGCGCGATACAGGGGGCGAGTGGCTACACCTTC.

The genes are TRBV10-3 and TRBJ2-5, with 7 positions matching TRBD2. The J call is uncertain, as TRBJ2-7 better fits the DNA end. Germline CDR1 and CDR2: ENHRY and SYGVKD. The CDR3 consists of 12 residues. This chain's CDR3 is CAISRGGYEQYF. CDR3 DNA: TGTGCCATCAGCCGCGGGGGCTACGAGCAGTACTTC.

Turning to this clone: Other DNA variants within this sample encode the same CDR3. The CDR3 DNA sequence: TGTGCCAGCAGTTACTCGGGGCAGATGAACACTGAAGCTTTCTTT. Its protein is CASSYSGQMNTEAFF. The rearrangement joins TRBV6-5 to TRBJ1-1; a possible D gene is TRBD1 (5 bases). From germline, CDR1 is MNHEY and CDR2 SVGAGI. Trimming removed 0 bases at V and 0 bases at J, with 8 bases between. This CDR3 is 15 amino acids long.

This clone was seen a few times. The V gene is TRBV7-9, the J gene TRBJ2-5; a weak D match, TRBD2 (5 bases). Looked up from germline, CDR1 is SEHNR and CDR2 is FQNEAQ (reference sequence). V gave up 10 bases and J gave up 3 bases, with 15 bases separating them. The CDR3 has 13 amino acids. CDR3 coding DNA: TGTGCCACAAGCGCGGTAGCGAAAGAGACCCAGTACTTC. Its translation: CATSAVAKETQYF.